The following is a TCR beta chain sequence with its context. Its antigen is unknown. The input lacks base qualities; no much larger clone sits a single base away. The sample belongs to a study of T cell responses to AZD1222 COVID-19 vaccine (dated by TCRdb to the early 2020s). The study in broad terms: AZD1222 recipients whose second dose came at about 4 weeks and those whose second dose came at about 12 weeks were combined into one group, since spike-specific TCR depth and breadth did not differ between the two schedules. A total of over 230 trial participants underwent TCR sequencing, of whom 200 to 220 had received two doses of AZD1222 and around 25 had received two doses of the MenACWY control vaccine. Trial participants were enrolled into age subgroups of 18-55, 56-69 and 70-plus years, which contained approximately 150, 28 and 58 TCR-sequenced participants, respectively. Results and caveats for the whole study, not just this receptor: In the small 56-69-year group, the increase in depth fell short of significance, most likely because of low power. After two AZD1222 doses, spike-specific TCR breadth and depth were significantly higher than at day 0 and than in MenACWY recipients. Only a handful of AZD1222 recipients were SARS-CoV-2 seropositive at baseline, limiting conclusions about previously exposed vaccinees. The vaccine-associated CD4 TCRs covered the entire spike protein, and the dominant responses fell in regions 160-218 and 743-854. Because no day 14 peak-response samples were available, repertoires were characterized only after the peak T cell response. Most participants were white British and females outnumbered males, and the authors suggested that clonal diversity may have been underestimated. Epitopes outside the regions mutated in the B.1.351 and B.1.1.7 variants were reportedly recognized by nearly half of the unique spike-specific TCRs.

The junction shows trimming of 6 bases on V and 3 bases on J, plus 18 bases between the germline ends. Looking up the germline V gene (reference sequence) yields CDR1 LNHDA and CDR2 SQIVND. From the cysteine through the phenylalanine, the CDR3 covers 16 amino acids. The retained sequence is limited to the CDR3, 48 bases, with the frame set at the first base. The CDR3 regions of human TCRbeta chains were analyzed by immunosequencing. For the original study's pipeline: TCRs in the repertoires were compared against a reference library of SARS-CoV-2-specific TCRs that had been generated with the MIRA antigen-specificity platform. Breadth was defined as the fraction of unique TCRs that were SARS-CoV-2-associated, and depth was defined as the fraction of total T cells that were SARS-CoV-2-associated. Using the MIRA data, each spike-specific TCR was assigned both to the spike region to which the TCR was reactive and to a CD4 or CD8 class. Log10-transformed breadth and depth values were compared by one-way ANOVA with Sidak's multiple comparisons tests. The immuneACCESS repertoire file appears here via TCRdb, limited to in-frame rearrangements. These files lack a portion of the clones; in checked studies, under half of the deficit traces to unresolved V genes, and the cause of the others is not known. The DNA gave D and trimming, while V, J and clone size come from that table. The sample profile shows around 150,000 clones; 94% of them were found once. The ten largest clonotypes hold about 0.64% of the sample.

Sample time point, as interpreted from the label and publication: baseline before first vaccination. Samples from vaccinated people were obtained from the UK trials COV001 and COV002, which included a single-blind randomized controlled phase 2/3 trial of AZD1222 (ChAdOx1 nCoV-19) in healthy adults. Trial participant PBMC samples were collected at day 0 and day 28 after the second dose for TCRbeta chain sequencing. The receptor comes from an adult in good health. Sample: peripheral blood, taken on day 0 of AZD1222 vaccination. The chain was built from TRBV19 and TRBJ2-1, with no D gene named confidently. The CDR3 here reads CASSLYLDSLYNEQFF. In nucleotides, the sequence is TGTGCCAGTAGCCTTTACCTCGACTCCCTCTACAATGAGCAGTTCTTC.